This is a list of T cell receptor beta chains from one sample in a study of OX40 agonist ivuxolimab in advanced cancers. TCRdb's copy holds only in-frame clones and misses some; the assay was immunoSEQ multiplex PCR. The top ten hold 4% to 5.5% of the sample, which has around 31,000 clones, approximately 90% seen once. The specimen was CD4+ or CD8+ T cells sorted from blood, collected in a trial of the OX40 agonist ivuxolimab. The source is an adult with an advanced solid tumor such as melanoma, head and neck, liver or kidney cancer. Each CDR3 is given without its conserved first and last residue.

V,J,CDR3
TRBV7-9,TRBJ1-4,ASSLAPLATNEKLF
TRBV28,TRBJ1-3,ASSLRTGARRGTGNTIY
TRBV30,TRBJ2-6,AWNRGPGANVLT
TRBV6-5,TRBJ1-1,ASNWGTEAF
TRBV14,TRBJ2-1,ASSQWRGGRNEQF
TRBV7-9,TRBJ2-1,ASSLHSGSVDEQF
TRBV28,TRBJ1-6,ASSPRSGYNSPLH
TRBV28,TRBJ1-3,AAFRPTVSGNTIY
TRBV4-2,TRBJ2-1,ASSQGLAGGDNEQF
TRBV11-3,TRBJ2-1,ASSYGGDGNEQF
TRBV28,TRBJ1-2,ASRPSYGYT
TRBV29-1,TRBJ2-3,SVEDPSGSDTQY
TRBV7-9,TRBJ1-5,ASSYLGPKTNQPQH
TRBV4-1,TRBJ2-4,ASSALPGQGINIQY
TRBV7-9,TRBJ1-3,ASSLSRGDSGNTIY
TRBV11-1,TRBJ1-1,ASSLALTEAF
TRBV7-3,TRBJ2-7,ASSSGPNYEQY
TRBV18,TRBJ2-1,ASSGGRGEANNEQF
TRBV4-3,TRBJ2-1,ASSQDAAGPYNEQF
TRBV6-5,TRBJ2-6,ASSQFGANVLT
TRBV4-1,TRBJ1-5,ASSHRQANQPQH
TRBV9,TRBJ2-1,ASKGAGPYNEQF
TRBV7-3,TRBJ1-5,ASSPGQGVRATPYSNQPQH
TRBV4-3,TRBJ1-4,ASSQGAGGRELF
TRBV7-6,TRBJ1-4,ASSFGQGDEKLF
TRBV6-5,TRBJ2-7,ASSQGLAEYEQY
TRBV6-5,TRBJ2-3,ASSYSAGGWTDTQY
TRBV29-1,TRBJ1-1,SVEVERTEAF
TRBV29-1,TRBJ1-1,SGTGYLNTEAF
TRBV27,TRBJ2-7,ASSFWTGRNEQY
TRBV6-5,TRBJ2-2,ASSTSGGTGELF
TRBV7-6,.,ASSMKTSGISEQY
TRBV7-9,TRBJ2-7,ASTRARYPYEQY
TRBV7-6,TRBJ1-6,ASSLGGGISPLH
TRBV25-1,TRBJ1-1,ASSEDRGLNTEAF
TRBV29-1,TRBJ2-1,SERQGYNEQF
TRBV4-2,TRBJ1-3,ASSQWPRDPGNTIY
TRBV6-5,TRBJ2-1,ASSPAGDNEQF
TRBV9,TRBJ2-1,ASSAVLYNEQF
TRBV7-9,TRBJ2-3,ASSLTSGGYPRDTQY
TRBV9,TRBJ2-3,ASSVGWGGNTDTQY
TRBV7-3,TRBJ2-1,ASSSTRDRDMNEQF
TRBV5-5,TRBJ2-7,ASRLDRGEQY
TRBV7-3,TRBJ1-1,ASSPDPSGFGAAF
TRBV27,TRBJ2-7,ASSLKGGEQY
TRBV2,TRBJ2-5,ASSETLVGGGGETQY
TRBV27,TRBJ1-2,ASSSYQTNYGYT
TRBV7-3,TRBJ2-1,ASSKAFTSDNEQF
TRBV5-4,TRBJ1-2,ASSSGEGLIYGYT
TRBV15,TRBJ1-4,ATSRGGQNEKLF
TRBV4-1,TRBJ1-1,ASTQGLIRGMNTEAF
TRBV5-1,TRBJ2-7,ASSSGSPYEQY
TRBV5-8,TRBJ1-1,ASSLGIGESTEAF